The present T cell receptor beta chain was sequenced within a study of breast tumors, draining lymph nodes, adjacent tissues. This clonotype was seen many times. The lymph nodes were axillary draining lymph nodes from breast cancer patients. Germline V lookup: CDR1 DFQATT, CDR2 SNEGSKA (reference sequence). V lost 0 bases and J 5 bases, leaving 7 bases between the germline ends. The CDR3 extends over 12 amino acids. In TCRdb, the multiplex PCR reads were re-called with MiXCR into one record per CDR3 protein. The sample yields fewer than 200,000 distinct CDR3 sequences, approximately 30% seen once. The J gene is TRBJ2-5, the V gene TRBV20-1, with no clear D. This TCR was sampled from a female donor with breast cancer. Some clones in this sample may be carry-over from other donors' samples. Sequenced: axillary lymph node tissue. Written as DNA, the CDR3 is TGCAGTGCTAGAGATCTACTCGAGACCCAGTACTTC. Its translation is CSARDLLETQYF.